These 28 T cell receptor beta chains were sequenced from one sample in a study of a mutant IDH1 vaccine in newly diagnosed glioma. Their specific antigens are unknown. Described time point: week 35, safety follow-up. It was 300 ug of mutant IDH1 20-mer peptide that made up each vaccine dose, given with topical imiquimod. Libraries were prepared by immunoSEQ multiplex PCR; TCRdb keeps only in-frame clonotypes and omits some of them. Among some 70,000 clones listed, roughly 84% were seen once. The material sequenced was PBMCs, taken from a glioma patient whose treatment included an IDH1 peptide vaccine. The receptor source for this set is a man younger than 35 with glioma.

V is TRBV27 and J is TRBJ2-1; 7 bases map to TRBD2. The V gene end was trimmed by 3 bases and the J gene end by 6 bases; junction bases not matched to a gene: 5. The CDR3 is 14 amino acids. Germline V CDR1 and CDR2: MNHEY, SMNVEV (reference sequence). This CDR3 is CASSLGTTGNEQFF. DNA for the CDR3: TGTGCCAGCAGTTTGGGGACTACTGGCAATGAGCAGTTCTTC.

The chain links TRBV7-9 to TRBJ1-1; D not certain. CDR3 length equals 14 residues. V lost 1 base, J lost 2 bases, and 8 bases lay in between. In germline, CDR1 is SEHNR, CDR2 FQNEAQ (reference sequence). DNA for the CDR3: TGTGCCAGCAGCTTAGGTTCCCTTAACACTGAAGCTTTCTTT. Its translation: CASSLGSLNTEAFF.

This clone occurred once. The chain uses TRBV19 and TRBJ1-1; D not certain. Deletions cut 6 bases from V and 4 bases from J, with 12 bases between. Per the germline V gene, CDR1 is LNHDA and CDR2 is SQIVND (reference sequence). There are 13 residues in the CDR3. The CDR3 reads CASRIQGTTEAFF. The CDR3 DNA reads TGTGCCAGTAGAATCCAAGGCACCACTGAAGCTTTCTTT.

The chain links TRBV6-5 to TRBJ1-1; D may be TRBD1 (5 bases). With 2 bases removed from V and 1 base from J, the gap between germline ends came to 14 bases. The germline V gene encodes CDR1 MNHEY and CDR2 SVGAGI. The CDR3 totals 16 residues. CDR3 sequence reads: CASSYRSTGANTEAFF. CDR3 bases: TGTGCCAGCAGTTACCGGAGCACTGGGGCGAACACTGAAGCTTTCTTT.

The genes are TRBV28 and TRBJ2-7; 7 bases match TRBD1. Germline lookup yields CDR1 MDHEN and CDR2 SYDVKM. V was clipped by 2 bases and J by 3 bases; unmatched bases: 1. This CDR3 comprises 13 residues. The CDR3 is CASSLDRDYEQYF. Here the CDR3 DNA reads TGTGCCAGCAGTTTAGACAGGGACTACGAGCAGTACTTC.

This chain joins TRBV7-9 and TRBJ2-7; 10 bases agree with TRBD2. Germline CDR1 and CDR2: SEHNR and FQNEAQ (reference sequence). V shed 5 bases and J 3 bases; nucleotides not matched to a gene: 13. The CDR3 totals 17 residues. CDR3 nucleotides: TGTGCCAGCAGCCCGACCGGAGCTAGCGGGAGTATCTACGAGCAGTACTTC. Translated: CASSPTGASGSIYEQYF.

The genes are TRBV27 and TRBJ1-1, with a possible D match to TRBD1 (5 bases). V was cut by 3 bases and J by 3 bases, with 8 bases left in between. This CDR3 has 13 amino acids. Germline CDR1 MNHEY, CDR2 SMNVEV (reference sequence). The CDR3 bases are TGTGCCAGCAGTTTGGGGGGACACACTGAAGCTTTCTTT. Translated, it gives CASSLGGHTEAFF.

This rearrangement joins TRBV5-8 to TRBJ2-2, with 7 bases fitting TRBD1. Germline V gene data show CDR1 as SGHTS and CDR2 as YDEGEE. Trimming took 4 bases from V and 7 from J; bases not matched to a gene: 13. CDR3 length equals 16 residues. CDR3 bases: TGTGCCAGCAGCCTGGGACAGCGCTGGGGGAGCGGGGAGCTGTTTTTT. It yields the protein CASSLGQRWGSGELFF. Drawing the rest from reference TRBV5-8 and TRBJ2-2, the complete variable domain is EAGVTQSPTHLIKTRGQQATLRCSPISGHTSVYWYQQALGLGLQFLLWYDEGEERNRGNFPPRFSGRQFPNYSSELNVNALELEDSALYLCASSLGQRWGSGELFFGEGSRLTVL.

The table lists this clone with a few counts. CDR3 region: CASSAGTGYSEAFF. The CDR3 coding sequence is TGTGCCAGCAGCGCTGGGACAGGCTACTCTGAAGCTTTCTTT. This rearrangement joins TRBV9 to TRBJ1-1; TRBD1 aligns across 8 bases. CDR1 SGDLS and CDR2 YYNGEE come from the germline V gene. With V trimmed by 3 bases and J by 6 bases, 7 bases remained unmatched. The CDR3 contains 14 residues.

The V call is TRBV11-2, the J call TRBJ2-1; a possible D gene is TRBD1 (6 bases). Trimming left V 5 bases short and J 0 bases short, with 17 bases between. The CDR3 spans 17 residues. Germline values: CDR1 SGHAT, CDR2 FQNNGV. The chain's CDR3 is CASSLSPGTRSYNEQFF. The CDR3 DNA is TGTGCCAGCAGCCTTAGTCCAGGGACACGCTCCTACAATGAGCAGTTCTTC.

This chain links TRBV4-2 with TRBJ2-5; D uncertain. CDR1 is LGHNA and CDR2 is YNFKEQ in the germline V gene. The CDR3 length is 14 residues. The V end was cut by 2 bases, the J end by 2 bases, with 9 bases between. The chain's CDR3 is CASSQTGSQETQYF. The CDR3 DNA reads as TGTGCCAGCAGCCAAACGGGTTCACAAGAGACCCAGTACTTC.

The chain carries TRBV7-9 and TRBJ2-3; maybe TRBD1 (5 bases). Trimming stripped 1 base from V and 6 bases from J, with 17 bases between. This CDR3 has 16 amino acids. CDR1 is SEHNR, CDR2 FQNEAQ, per germline (reference sequence). CDR3 DNA: TGTGCCAGCAGCTTAGAAGGACATCTTCGTCCGGATACGCAGTATTTT. This gives the protein CASSLEGHLRPDTQYF.

The chain uses TRBV27 and TRBJ2-7; either TRBD1 or TRBD2 may supply D (6 bases each). This CDR3 region has 15 residues. CDR1 is MNHEY, CDR2 SMNVEV, per germline (reference sequence). V was trimmed by 4 bases and J by 0 bases, leaving 13 bases between them. CDR3 protein: CASSYLGGHSYEQYF. The CDR3 DNA reads as TGTGCCAGCAGTTACCTCGGGGGACACTCCTACGAGCAGTACTTC.

The chain couples TRBV28 to TRBJ2-7, with 7 nucleotides matching TRBD2. Trimming at V came to 3 bases and at J to 0 bases, leaving 5 bases not matched to a gene. CDR1 MDHEN and CDR2 SYDVKM come from the germline V gene. The CDR3 has 15 amino acids. This CDR3 reads CASSLGGSGSYEQYF. The CDR3 nucleotides are TGTGCCAGCAGTTTGGGGGGGAGCGGCTCCTACGAGCAGTACTTC.

V and J are TRBV7-9 and TRBJ1-1; D gene unclear. Germline V lookup: CDR1 SEHNR, CDR2 FQNEAQ (reference sequence). Trimming stripped 4 bases from V and 0 bases from J, with 15 bases between. The CDR3 runs 16 residues. The CDR3 nucleotides read TGTGCCAGCAGCTCCGGTCCGACAAACATGAACACTGAAGCTTTCTTT. Amino acids: CASSSGPTNMNTEAFF.

The V call is TRBV5-1, the J call TRBJ1-4; the match to TRBD1 covers 7 bases. The CDR3 runs 15 residues. J was trimmed by 7 bases and V by 4 bases; bases with no gene match: 10. The germline V gene has CDR1 SGHRS and CDR2 YFSETQ. The CDR3 DNA reads TGCGCCAGCAGCGAGACAGGGCGTGGGATTGAAAAACTGTTTTTT. It codes for CASSETGRGIEKLFF.

The V gene is TRBV5-4, the J gene TRBJ1-1; D ambiguous. CDR3 length equals 17 residues. Germline CDR1 reads SGHNT; CDR2 reads YYREEE (reference sequence). Trimming cost V 0 bases and J 5 bases, with 20 bases left between them. CDR3 residues: CASSLAEEVLGRTEAFF. As DNA, the CDR3 is TGTGCCAGCAGCTTGGCCGAAGAGGTCTTAGGGAGGACTGAAGCTTTCTTT.

The sample holds a few counts of this clone. The genes are TRBV19 and TRBJ1-1; a weak D match, TRBD1 (6 bases). Germline V CDR1 and CDR2: LNHDA, SQIVND (reference sequence). V shed 3 bases and J shed 1 base, with 15 bases lying between them. The CDR3 totals 16 residues. The CDR3 loop is CASSMVLGTRNTEAFF. The CDR3 coding sequence is TGTGCCAGTAGTATGGTTTTAGGGACAAGGAACACTGAAGCTTTCTTT.

The chain recombines TRBV7-2 with TRBJ2-3; D remains unclear. V was cut by 1 base and J by 6 bases, with 11 bases left in between. The CDR3 consists of 14 residues. Looked up from germline, CDR1 is SGHTA and CDR2 is FQGNSA. CDR3: CASSLVPGVDTQYF. DNA for the CDR3: TGTGCCAGCAGCTTAGTACCGGGTGTCGATACGCAGTATTTT.

The rearrangement joins TRBV6-6 to TRBJ2-1; TRBD1 matches at 9 bases. After removal of 0 bases from V and 6 bases from J, the junction contained 3 bases not matched to a gene. Looked up from germline, CDR1 is MNHNY and CDR2 is SVGAGI (reference sequence). The CDR3 has 15 residues. The CDR3 nucleotides read TGTGCCAGCAGTTACTCAGACAGGGGGGTCAATGAGCAGTTCTTC. Residues: CASSYSDRGVNEQFF.

This chain joins TRBV11-2 and TRBJ1-4, with 9 bases fitting TRBD1. V trimming: 5 bases; J trimming: 13 bases; junction bases outside the gene matches: 26. Per germline, CDR1 SGHAT and CDR2 FQNNGV. The CDR3 runs to 19 residues. CDR3 DNA: TGTGCCAGCAGCACTGACTGGACAGGGGAAATGGGCGCAAGTAGTGGACTGTTTTTT. Encoded protein: CASSTDWTGEMGASSGLFF.

This sequence joins TRBV6-4 and TRBJ2-3; TRBD1 aligns across 8 bases. This CDR3 comprises 15 residues. Germline loops: CDR1 MRHNA, CDR2 SNTAGT. V dropped 2 bases and J dropped 3; count of bases not matched to a gene: 4. The CDR3 DNA reads TGTGCCAGCAGTGACAAAGACAGGGGTACAGATACGCAGTATTTT. Its protein is CASSDKDRGTDTQYF.

V gene TRBV14 combines with J gene TRBJ1-2; no definite D call. Trimming took off 0 bases at V and 3 bases at J, with 8 bases between the two ends. This CDR3 has 14 residues. Germline loops: CDR1 SGHDN, CDR2 FVKESK. The CDR3 DNA is TGTGCCAGCAGCCAAGATCAACAGCACTATGGCTACACCTTC. Protein: CASSQDQQHYGYTF.

This clone was observed a few times. The rearrangement uses TRBV2 and TRBJ1-1; D ambiguous. The CDR3 loop spans 13 amino acids. CDR1 SNHLY and CDR2 FYNNEI come from the germline V gene. Trimming took 6 bases from V and 4 from J, leaving 12 bases between them. The CDR3 nucleotides are TGTGCCAGCAGCAGCCGGGGTCCCACTGAAGCTTTCTTT. It codes for CASSSRGPTEAFF.

The chain couples TRBV27 to TRBJ1-2, with TRBD1 identical over 7 bases. From germline, CDR1 is MNHEY and CDR2 SMNVEV (reference sequence). With V trimmed by 1 base and J by 0 bases, 8 bases remained unmatched. The CDR3 extends over 17 amino acids. The chain's CDR3 is CASSLLSLGQTNYGYTF. Here the CDR3 DNA reads TGTGCCAGCAGTTTATTAAGTCTGGGACAGACTAACTATGGCTACACCTTC.

This chain connects TRBV5-6 to TRBJ2-1; tentative D call: TRBD2 (6 bases). The CDR3 has 16 amino acids. The V gene's germline CDR1 is SGHDT and CDR2 YYEEEE. Trimming removed 3 bases at V and 9 bases at J, with 22 bases between. This chain's CDR3 is CASSSPSAQRLGEQFF. In nucleotides, the CDR3 is TGTGCCAGCAGCTCCCCTAGCGCTCAGCGGTTAGGTGAGCAGTTCTTC.

The genes are TRBV2 and TRBJ2-2; TRBD2 matches at 11 bases. Unmatched junction bases numbered 6, after V lost 4 bases and J lost 5 bases. The CDR3 is 16 amino acids. Germline-derived CDR1 and CDR2 are SNHLY and FYNNEI. CDR3 residues: CASSGGSGRGTGELFF. The CDR3 bases are TGTGCCAGCAGTGGGGGTAGCGGGAGGGGGACCGGGGAGCTGTTTTTT.

The chain recombines TRBV30 with TRBJ1-1; weak D call: TRBD1 (5 bases). The CDR3 contains 14 residues. V was shortened by 5 bases and J by 5 bases, with 18 bases between the two germline ends. CDR1 GTSNPN and CDR2 SVGIG come from the germline V gene (reference sequence). The CDR3 nucleotides are TGTGCCTGGGTCCTTGGGGGGGTGGCTACTGAAGCTTTCTTT. Residues: CAWVLGGVATEAFF.